The rows below give T cell receptor beta chains drawn from one sample of a study of shared clonotypes between healthy human individuals. The protocol was immunoSEQ multiplex PCR, while the TCRdb copy is restricted to in-frame clones and leaves out a portion. In the table there are 2 million to 2.5 million clones, almost 96% of which are singletons. Sequencing was performed on naive CD4+ T cells sorted from blood. The source of these receptors is a man aged 18 to 29 in good health. Each CDR3 is given with its conserved first and last residue. D genes are given only for firm matches. Where a row states a size, it is once, few, many or the class of an expanded clone; other rows omit it.

J gene	clone size	V gene	D gene	CDR3 protein	CDR3 DNA
TRBJ1-1	once	TRBV25-1	-	CASSEGIMNTEAFF	TGTGCCAGCAGTGAGGGGATCATGAACACTGAAGCTTTCTTT
TRBJ2-5	-	TRBV6-6	-	CASSQAGLAETQYF	TGTGCCAGCAGTCAGGCAGGGCTAGCGGAGACCCAGTACTTC
TRBJ2-3	-	TRBV5-1	-	CASSLAGSVDTQYF	TGCGCCAGCAGCTTGGCCGGGAGTGTCGATACGCAGTATTTT
TRBJ1-6	once	TRBV7-2	TRBD1	CASSLAGQLNSPLHF	TGTGCCAGCAGCTTGGCGGGACAGCTAAATTCACCCCTCCACTTT
TRBJ2-1	-	TRBV7-2	TRBD2	CASSLGGGSYNEQFF	TGTGCCAGCAGCTTAGGGGGAGGGTCTTACAATGAGCAGTTCTTC
TRBJ2-2	-	TRBV5-1	TRBD2	CASNSGPNTGELFF	TGCGCCAGCAATAGCGGGCCTAACACCGGGGAGCTGTTTTTT
TRBJ1-5	-	TRBV25-1	TRBD1	CASKGTGSNQPQHF	TGTGCCAGCAAAGGGACAGGTAGCAATCAGCCCCAGCATTTT
TRBJ2-7	-	TRBV6-6	-	CASRPVANQGSYEQYF	TGTGCCAGCAGGCCAGTTGCGAACCAGGGATCCTACGAGCAGTACTTC
TRBJ2-5	-	TRBV5-1	TRBD2	CASSRGGAEAETQYF	TGCGCCAGCAGCCGCGGGGGGGCCGAAGCGGAGACCCAGTACTTC
TRBJ2-1	-	TRBV10-3	TRBD2	CAISEGGLAGDNEQFF	TGTGCCATCAGTGAGGGGGGACTAGCGGGAGACAATGAGCAGTTCTTC
TRBJ2-7	-	TRBV6-1	TRBD1	CASSPRRTGAGEQYF	TGTGCCAGCAGTCCCCGGAGGACAGGGGCAGGGGAGCAGTACTTC
TRBJ2-1	-	TRBV9	TRBD2	CASSVAWASGYNEQFF	TGTGCCAGCAGCGTAGCATGGGCTAGCGGTTACAATGAGCAGTTCTTC
TRBJ1-3	-	TRBV6-5	-	CASTDPARGTIYF	TGTGCCAGCACCGATCCGGCGAGGGGCACCATATATTTT
TRBJ2-7	-	TRBV6-5	TRBD2	CASSPGLAFNEQYF	TGTGCCAGCAGCCCTGGACTAGCGTTCAACGAGCAGTACTTC
TRBJ2-3	-	TRBV2	TRBD2	CASTGRAGGGEEYF	TGTGCCAGCACGGGCCGAGCGGGAGGCGGGGAGGAGTATTTT
TRBJ2-7	once	TRBV11-2	TRBD2	CASSLAGGLYEQYF	TGTGCCAGCAGCTTAGCGGGAGGACTCTACGAGCAGTACTTC
TRBJ1-3	-	TRBV7-9	-	CASSPGGRSSGNTIYF	TGTGCCAGCAGCCCCGGGGGTCGTAGCTCTGGAAACACCATATATTTT
TRBJ2-5	-	TRBV5-1	TRBD1	CASSPGTGGLETQYF	TGCGCCAGCAGCCCCGGGACAGGGGGCCTGGAGACCCAGTACTTC
TRBJ1-4	-	TRBV30	TRBD1	CAWSVLTGANEKLFF	TGTGCCTGGAGTGTACTGACAGGGGCTAATGAAAAACTGTTTTTT
TRBJ2-1	-	TRBV6-1	-	CASSGDREQFF	TGTGCCAGCAGTGGAGACAGAGAGCAGTTCTTC
TRBJ1-1	-	TRBV18	-	CASSETGITEAFF	TGTGCCAGCTCAGAAACAGGGATCACTGAAGCTTTCTTT
TRBJ1-5	-	TRBV5-1	-	CASSWGGGNQPQHF	TGCGCCAGCAGCTGGGGAGGGGGCAATCAGCCCCAGCATTTT
TRBJ2-3	-	TRBV5-1	-	CASSLESDTDTQYF	TGCGCCAGCAGCTTGGAGTCTGACACAGATACGCAGTATTTT
TRBJ2-1	-	TRBV29-1	-	CSVESYGPFF	TGCAGCGTTGAGTCGTACGGACCGTTCTTC
TRBJ2-7	once	TRBV6-4	TRBD2	CASTRGIGSYEQYF	TGTGCCAGCACGCGGGGGATCGGGTCCTACGAGCAGTACTTC
TRBJ2-3	-	TRBV30	TRBD2	CAWRGLAGDTQYF	TGTGCCTGGAGAGGACTAGCGGGAGATACGCAGTATTTT
TRBJ2-5	-	TRBV6-1	-	CASSDGTQYF	TGTGCCAGCAGTGACGGGACCCAGTACTTC
TRBJ1-4	-	TRBV5-1	-	CASSLELQGSNEKLFF	TGCGCCAGCAGCTTGGAACTACAGGGATCTAATGAAAAACTGTTTTTT
TRBJ1-5	-	TRBV28	-	CASSSPGRDRFNQPQHF	TGTGCCAGCAGTTCGCCCGGTCGCGACAGGTTCAATCAGCCCCAGCATTTT
TRBJ2-5	-	TRBV18	-	CASSPKVEQETQYF	TGTGCCAGCTCACCAAAGGTAGAACAAGAGACCCAGTACTTC
TRBJ2-1	-	TRBV5-1	TRBD2	CASSPAPGLRGNEQFF	TGCGCCAGCAGCCCCGCCCCGGGACTAAGGGGCAATGAGCAGTTCTTC
TRBJ1-2	-	TRBV5-1	-	CASSLERGNYGYTF	TGCGCCAGCAGCTTGGAAAGGGGGAACTATGGCTACACCTTC
TRBJ2-2	-	TRBV11-2	-	CASSFKGNTGELFF	TGTGCCAGCAGCTTTAAAGGGAACACCGGGGAGCTGTTTTTT
TRBJ1-3	-	TRBV18	-	CASSPTDSGNTIYF	TGTGCCAGCTCACCGACAGACTCTGGAAACACCATATATTTT
TRBJ2-7	-	TRBV18	TRBD1	CASSPRTGTGEQYF	TGTGCCAGCTCACCGAGGACAGGGACCGGGGAGCAGTACTTC
TRBJ1-2	-	TRBV5-1	-	CASSLSGSSYGYTF	TGCGCCAGCAGCTTGTCGGGGTCTAGCTATGGCTACACCTTC
TRBJ1-5	-	TRBV7-9	TRBD1	CASSTDRGNQPQHF	TGTGCCAGCAGCACCGACAGGGGAAATCAGCCCCAGCATTTT
TRBJ1-2	-	TRBV25-1	-	CASSRSYGYTF	TGTGCCAGCAGCAGGAGCTATGGCTACACCTTC
TRBJ1-3	-	TRBV7-2	-	CASSLEAGAGNTIYF	TGTGCCAGCAGCTTAGAGGCAGGGGCTGGAAACACCATATATTTT
TRBJ2-4	-	TRBV6-5	TRBD1	CASSYQGQGAKIQYF	TGTGCCAGCAGTTACCAGGGGCAGGGGGCAAAGATTCAGTACTTC
TRBJ2-1	-	TRBV5-1	TRBD2	CASSLAGTSGGYNEQFF	TGCGCCAGCAGCTTAGCCGGGACTAGCGGGGGGTACAATGAGCAGTTCTTC
TRBJ2-7	-	TRBV28	TRBD1	CASSGGTGRREQYF	TGTGCCAGCAGTGGAGGGACAGGGCGCCGGGAGCAGTACTTC
TRBJ2-7	-	TRBV7-2	-	CASSQGWPSYEQYF	TGTGCCAGCAGCCAAGGGTGGCCCTCCTACGAGCAGTACTTC
TRBJ2-5	-	TRBV7-7	-	CASSRVIDVGTQYF	TGTGCTAGCAGCCGAGTGATTGATGTGGGGACCCAGTACTTC
TRBJ1-2	-	TRBV15	-	CATSSGGIGYGYTF	TGTGCCACCAGCAGTGGGGGAATAGGCTATGGCTACACCTTC
TRBJ1-4	-	TRBV11-2	-	CASSLDSRGEEKLFF	TGTGCCAGCAGCTTAGACAGTAGGGGGGAAGAAAAACTGTTTTTT
TRBJ1-3	-	TRBV18	-	CASSRDVRGSGNTIYF	TGTGCCAGCTCACGGGACGTAAGGGGCTCTGGAAACACCATATATTTT
TRBJ1-2	-	TRBV5-6	-	CASSDEVWGYTF	TGTGCCAGCAGCGATGAAGTATGGGGCTACACCTTC
TRBJ1-2	-	TRBV6-5	TRBD1	CASSEDRGMYGYTF	TGTGCCAGCAGTGAGGACAGGGGAATGTATGGCTACACCTTC
TRBJ2-3	few	TRBV14	-	CASSLTDTQYF	TGTGCCAGCAGCCTCACAGATACGCAGTATTTT
TRBJ1-5	-	TRBV2	-	CASTNDLSNQPQHF	TGTGCCAGCACCAACGACCTTAGCAATCAGCCCCAGCATTTT
TRBJ2-5	once	TRBV4-3	TRBD1	CASSQTRDSQETQYF	TGCGCCAGCAGCCAAACCCGGGACAGCCAAGAGACCCAGTACTTC
TRBJ2-5	-	TRBV6-6	TRBD1	CASSQPGQQETQYF	TGTGCCAGCAGCCAGCCGGGACAGCAAGAGACCCAGTACTTC
TRBJ1-1	-	TRBV18	-	CASSLNKGGEAFF	TGTGCCAGCTCACTCAATAAGGGGGGTGAAGCTTTCTTT